Listed below are T cell receptor beta chains from one sample, sequenced in a study of shared clonotypes between healthy human individuals. Method: immunoSEQ multiplex PCR; TCRdb's copy keeps in-frame clones and lacks some. The sample includes roughly 660,000 clones, around 90% of them seen just once. Sequenced: memory CD8+ T cells from PBMCs. Receptors originate from a man between 18 and 35 years old in good health. Some clones in this sample may be carry-over from other donors' samples. Both conserved end residues are part of each CDR3. The D gene is left open where the match is weak. Clone size is shown for a subset of rows, as once, few, many or a class of expanded clone.

clone_size d_call j_call v_call cdr3_aa cdr3_nt
NA NA TRBJ2-1 TRBV14 CASRGQDYNEQFF TGTGCCAGCAGGGGGCAGGACTACAATGAGCAGTTCTTC
NA NA TRBJ2-7 TRBV19 CASSSTGYHEQYF TGTGCCAGTAGTTCTACAGGGTACCACGAGCAGTACTTC
NA TRBD2 TRBJ2-7 TRBV13 CASSYPQAGVYEQYF TGTGCCAGCAGCTACCCCCAAGCGGGGGTCTACGAGCAGTACTTC
NA NA TRBJ2-6 TRBV28 CASSFLPSGANVLTF TGTGCCAGCAGTTTTCTCCCCTCTGGGGCCAACGTCCTGACTTTC
NA TRBD2 TRBJ2-1 TRBV4-3 CASSQDHWREGHNEQFF TGCGCCAGCAGCCAAGATCACTGGCGGGAGGGCCACAATGAGCAGTTCTTC
once TRBD1 TRBJ1-2 TRBV6-1 CASRNRGDYGYTF TGTGCCAGCAGAAACAGGGGCGACTATGGCTACACCTTC
many NA TRBJ1-2 TRBV18 CASSPPGRIQPINYGYTF TGTGCCAGCTCACCACCGGGGAGAATTCAGCCCATTAACTATGGCTACACCTTC
NA TRBD1 TRBJ2-7 TRBV5-8 CASSLGRGPYEQYF TGTGCCAGCAGCTTGGGCAGGGGGCCGTACGAGCAGTACTTC
few TRBD1 TRBJ1-2 TRBV9 CASSETGSWGYTF TGTGCCAGCAGCGAGACAGGGTCTTGGGGCTACACCTTC
NA TRBD2 TRBJ2-5 TRBV2 CASSVTSPGGPETQYF TGTGCCAGCAGTGTAACCTCCCCGGGAGGGCCGGAGACCCAGTACTTC
few NA TRBJ1-1 TRBV5-1 CASSLRENTEAFF TGCGCCAGCAGCTTGCGGGAGAACACTGAAGCTTTCTTT
NA TRBD1 TRBJ2-2 TRBV4-1 CASSQDLLDREGPGELFF TGCGCCAGCAGCCAAGATCTCCTGGACAGGGAAGGTCCCGGGGAGCTGTTTTTT
NA NA TRBJ1-2 TRBV28 CASSPGEVYGYTF TGTGCCAGCAGTCCAGGAGAAGTCTATGGCTACACCTTC
NA NA TRBJ2-1 TRBV19 CASSPAPYTAGEQFF TGTGCCAGTAGTCCCGCCCCCTACACGGCAGGAGAGCAGTTCTTC
NA TRBD2 TRBJ2-3 TRBV27 CASSLLVGRARVDTQYF TGTGCCAGCAGTTTACTCGTCGGGAGGGCCAGGGTAGATACGCAGTATTTT
NA NA TRBJ2-4 TRBV28 CASSLSRRGIQYF TGTGCCAGCAGTTTATCACGGCGGGGCATTCAGTACTTC
NA NA TRBJ2-1 TRBV4-1 CASSQWPASSSYNEQFF TGCGCCAGCAGCCAATGGCCCGCGTCAAGCTCCTACAATGAGCAGTTCTTC
NA NA TRBJ1-1 TRBV29-1 CSVEDPTPNRGTEAFF TGCAGCGTTGAAGATCCGACGCCCAATAGGGGAACTGAAGCTTTCTTT
NA TRBD2 TRBJ2-7 TRBV27 CASSSTSGMGYEQYF TGTGCCAGCAGTTCGACTAGCGGGATGGGTTACGAGCAGTACTTC
NA NA TRBJ1-5 TRBV19 CASLSVSDYSNQPQHF TGTGCCAGCCTTAGTGTCTCCGACTATAGCAATCAGCCCCAGCATTTT
NA TRBD2 TRBJ2-1 TRBV12-5 CASGLVRTSGRSGGLYNEQFF TGTGCTAGTGGTTTGGTTAGGACTAGCGGGAGGTCTGGGGGACTCTACAATGAGCAGTTCTTC
once NA TRBJ2-7 TRBV2 CASTSGRRYEQYF TGTGCCAGCACCTCCGGGCGACGCTACGAGCAGTACTTC
NA NA TRBJ2-2 TRBV6-1 CASSEPSGYGGELFF TGTGCCAGCAGTGAACCCTCGGGTTACGGCGGGGAGCTGTTTTTT
NA NA TRBJ2-1 TRBV19 CASSIGIDEQFF TGTGCCAGTAGTATTGGCATCGATGAGCAGTTCTTC
once TRBD1 TRBJ1-2 TRBV29-1 CSVERGTGAYGYTF TGCAGCGTTGAACGGGGAACAGGGGCCTATGGCTACACCTTC
NA NA TRBJ2-2 TRBV25-1 CAGASLTGELFF TGTGCCGGGGCGTCACTCACCGGGGAGCTGTTTTTT
once NA TRBJ2-1 TRBV10-3 CAISESRTRSVDEQFF TGTGCCATCAGTGAGTCTAGAACTAGGTCTGTGGATGAGCAGTTCTTC
once NA TRBJ2-1 TRBV4-2 CASSPPTRRPYNEQFF TGTGCCAGCAGCCCCCCGACTCGCCGCCCCTACAATGAGCAGTTCTTC
NA NA TRBJ1-4 TRBV7-9 CASSLAVDEKLFF TGTGCCAGCAGCTTGGCCGTTGATGAAAAACTGTTTTTT